Presented here are 10 T cell receptor beta chains from one specimen sequenced in a study of cytomegalovirus exposure and HLA in healthy donors. PCR involved 60 Vbeta and 13 Jbeta primers. This table comes from immunoSEQ multiplex PCR, and its TCRdb copy is limited to in-frame clones, with some not included. The sample holds about 130,000 clones, around three quarters seen once. Sequenced material: PBMCs. The origin of the receptors is a woman aged 45-59 years in good health and CMV-seronegative.

CDR3 DNA sequence: TGCGCCAGCAGCTTGGAGGTTGTGGGCGGGAGGCGTCCATCACCAGATACGCAGTATTTT. Translating gives CASSLEVVGGRRPSPDTQYF. The chain employs TRBV5-1 and TRBJ2-3, with TRBD2 matching over 8 bases. The CDR3 runs 20 residues. In germline, CDR1 is SGHRS, CDR2 YFSETQ. The V gene end was trimmed by 0 bases and the J gene end by 4 bases; junction bases not matched to a gene: 19.

In its sample, this clone was seen once. The chain is built from TRBV5-1 and TRBJ2-5, with TRBD1 as a possible D gene (6 bases). Germline values: CDR1 SGHRS, CDR2 YFSETQ. This CDR3 region has 16 residues. The ends were cut back, 4 bases at V and 5 bases at J, with 21 bases in the middle. For the CDR3, the DNA is TGCGCCAGCAGCGGACAAACAGGGTATGGGGGCGAGACCCAGTACTTC. It is translated as CASSGQTGYGGETQYF.

This sequence joins TRBV11-3 and TRBJ1-2; TRBD1 agrees at 7 bases. Germline-derived CDR1 and CDR2 are SGHNT and YENEEA. This CDR3 has 14 amino acids. Trimming removed 2 bases from V and 8 bases from J; junction bases left unmatched: 8. This CDR3 reads CASSLLVGGGGYTF. As DNA, the CDR3 is TGTGCCAGCAGCTTACTGGTAGGGGGCGGCGGCTACACCTTC.

This chain uses TRBV7-2 with TRBJ2-7; 7 bases are a match to TRBD1. The germline CDR1 and CDR2 sequences are SGHTA and FQGNSA. This CDR3 has 16 residues. Trimming took 4 bases from V and 4 from J; bases not matched to a gene: 13. CDR3: CASSSTTGTALYEQYF. CDR3 sequence (DNA): TGTGCCAGCAGCTCAACGACCGGGACAGCCTTGTACGAGCAGTACTTC.

The chain joins TRBV6-5 to TRBJ1-1, with 7 bases identical to TRBD1. The V segment lost 6 bases and the J segment 7 bases; nucleotides outside the gene matches: 2. Per the germline V gene, CDR1 is MNHEY and CDR2 is SVGAGI. The CDR3 sequence is 11 residues long. In nucleotides, the CDR3 is TGTGCCAGCAGCCGACAGGGTGAAGCTTTCTTT. Translation gives CASSRQGEAFF.

This clone was counted once. CDR3 nucleotide sequence: TGTGCCAGCTCTTCCCCCCTCACTGCCTACGAGCAGTACTTC. Translation gives CASSSPLTAYEQYF. The chain uses TRBV18 and TRBJ2-7; D ambiguous. CDR3 length: 14 residues. Germline values: CDR1 KGHSH, CDR2 LQKENI. V was pared by 6 bases and J by 2 bases, with 14 bases between.

The CDR3: CAWKGQANEKLFF. In DNA, the CDR3 is TGTGCCTGGAAGGGACAGGCAAACGAAAAACTGTTTTTT. The chain joins TRBV30 to TRBJ1-4; TRBD1 aligns across 8 bases. CDR3 length: 13 amino acids. Germline values: CDR1 GTSNPN, CDR2 SVGIG (reference sequence). Trimming took 4 bases from V and 8 from J; bases not matched to a gene: 6.

The rearrangement joins TRBV29-1 to TRBJ2-7; D uncertain. Germline CDR1 SQVTM, CDR2 ANQGSEA. V was pared by 2 bases and J by 0 bases, with 5 bases between. This CDR3 comprises 12 residues. In nucleotides, the CDR3 is TGCAGCGTTGAATACTCCTCCTACGAGCAGTACTTC. Translating it yields CSVEYSSYEQYF.

This clone came up a few times. The J gene is TRBJ2-7, the V gene TRBV28, with D perhaps matching TRBD2 (5 bases). The length of the CDR3 is 15 residues. V was trimmed by 1 base and J by 0 bases, leaving 10 bases between them. The germline CDR1 and CDR2 sequences are MDHEN and SYDVKM. The CDR3 region is CASSLLTGFSYEQYF. Here the CDR3 DNA reads TGTGCCAGCAGTTTATTAACGGGGTTCTCCTACGAGCAGTACTTC.

This chain uses TRBV18 with TRBJ1-1, with a weak D call TRBD1 (5 bases). Germline loops: CDR1 KGHSH, CDR2 LQKENI. Trimming left V 2 bases short and J 5 bases short, with 9 bases between. The CDR3 has 13 amino acids. CDR3 bases: TGTGCCAGCTCACCAGGGGGGTGGACTGAAGCTTTCTTT. It specifies CASSPGGWTEAFF.